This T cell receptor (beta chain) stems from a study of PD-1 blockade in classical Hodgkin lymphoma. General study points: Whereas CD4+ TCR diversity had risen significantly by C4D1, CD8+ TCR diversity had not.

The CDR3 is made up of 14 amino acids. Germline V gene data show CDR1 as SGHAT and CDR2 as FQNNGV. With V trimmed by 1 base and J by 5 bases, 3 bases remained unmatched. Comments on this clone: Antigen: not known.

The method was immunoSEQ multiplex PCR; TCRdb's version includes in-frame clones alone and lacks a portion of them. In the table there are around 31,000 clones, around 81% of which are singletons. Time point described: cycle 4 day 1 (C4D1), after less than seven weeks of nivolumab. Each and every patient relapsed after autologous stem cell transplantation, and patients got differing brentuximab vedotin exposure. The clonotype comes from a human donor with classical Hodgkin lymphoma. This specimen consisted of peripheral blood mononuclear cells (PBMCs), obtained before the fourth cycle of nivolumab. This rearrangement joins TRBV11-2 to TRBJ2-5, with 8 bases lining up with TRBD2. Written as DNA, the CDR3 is TGTGCCAGCAGCTTAGGAGCGGGGGCGGAGACCCAGTACTTC. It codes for CASSLGAGAETQYF.